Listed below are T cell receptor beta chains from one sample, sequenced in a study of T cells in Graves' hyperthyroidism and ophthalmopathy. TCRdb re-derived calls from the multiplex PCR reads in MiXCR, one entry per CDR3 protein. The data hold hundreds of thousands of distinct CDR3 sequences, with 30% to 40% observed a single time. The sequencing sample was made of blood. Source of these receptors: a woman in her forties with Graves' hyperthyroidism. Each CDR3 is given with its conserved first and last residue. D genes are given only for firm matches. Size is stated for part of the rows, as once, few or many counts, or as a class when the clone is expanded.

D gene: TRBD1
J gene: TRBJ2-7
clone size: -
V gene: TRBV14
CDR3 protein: CASSPNRGREPSNLDEQYF
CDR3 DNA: TGTGCCAGCAGTCCTAACAGGGGGCGCGAGCCCTCTAACCTCGACGAGCAGTACTTC

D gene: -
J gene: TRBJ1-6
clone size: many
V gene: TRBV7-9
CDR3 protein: CASSLDTGLNSPLHF
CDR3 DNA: TGTGCCAGCAGCTTAGATACAGGCCTTAATTCACCCCTCCACTTT

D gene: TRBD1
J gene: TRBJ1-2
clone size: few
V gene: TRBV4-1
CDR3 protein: CASSQDSGTVYGYTF
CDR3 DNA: TGCGCCAGCAGCCAAGATTCGGGGACAGTTTATGGCTACACCTTC

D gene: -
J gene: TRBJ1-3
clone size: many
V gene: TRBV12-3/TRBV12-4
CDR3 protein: CASSPGHSGNTIYF
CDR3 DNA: TGTGCCAGCAGCCCGGGACACTCTGGAAACACCATATATTTT

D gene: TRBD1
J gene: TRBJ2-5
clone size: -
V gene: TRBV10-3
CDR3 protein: CAISAGQGRETQYF
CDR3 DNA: TGTGCCATCAGTGCAGGACAGGGGAGGGAGACCCAGTACTTC

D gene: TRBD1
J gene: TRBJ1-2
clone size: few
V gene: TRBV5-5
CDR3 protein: CASNTGTGGAISANYGYTF
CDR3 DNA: TGTGCCAGCAACACCGGGACAGGGGGCGCGATCTCCGCGAACTATGGCTACACCTTC

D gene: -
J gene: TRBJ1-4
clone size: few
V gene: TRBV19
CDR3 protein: CASSISGGYEKLFF
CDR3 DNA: TGTGCCAGTAGTATATCTGGCGGATACGAAAAACTGTTTTTT

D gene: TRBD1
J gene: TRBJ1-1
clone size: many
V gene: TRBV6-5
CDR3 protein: CASRKTGVYGAFF
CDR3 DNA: TGTGCCAGCAGGAAAACAGGGGTCTATGGAGCTTTCTTT

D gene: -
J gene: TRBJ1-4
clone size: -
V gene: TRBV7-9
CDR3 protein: CASSSEVSATNEKLFF
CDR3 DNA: TGTGCCAGCAGCTCGGAAGTCTCCGCAACTAATGAAAAACTGTTTTTT

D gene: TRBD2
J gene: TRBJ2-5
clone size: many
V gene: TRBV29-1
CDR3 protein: CSVDNYGLAGGFETQYF
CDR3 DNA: TGCAGCGTTGATAACTACGGACTAGCGGGGGGTTTCGAGACCCAGTACTTC

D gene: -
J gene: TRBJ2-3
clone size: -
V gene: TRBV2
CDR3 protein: CASRPTIARGTDTQYF
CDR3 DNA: TGTGCCAGCAGGCCCACTATAGCGCGTGGCACAGATACGCAGTATTTT

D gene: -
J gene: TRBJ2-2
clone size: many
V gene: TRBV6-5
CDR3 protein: CASSHPGPTGGTGELFF
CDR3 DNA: TGTGCCAGCAGTCACCCTGGACCTACGGGCGGCACCGGGGAGCTGTTTTTT

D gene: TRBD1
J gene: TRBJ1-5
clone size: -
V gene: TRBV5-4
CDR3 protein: CASSLGGQGRNQPQHF
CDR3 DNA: TGTGCCAGCAGCTTGGGGGGACAGGGTCGCAATCAGCCCCAGCATTTT

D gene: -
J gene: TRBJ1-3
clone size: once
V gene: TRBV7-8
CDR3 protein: CASSMDGGGNTIYF
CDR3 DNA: TGTGCCAGCAGTATGGACGGGGGTGGAAACACCATATATTTT

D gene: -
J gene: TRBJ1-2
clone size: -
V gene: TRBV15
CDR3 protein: CATSRLYGYTF
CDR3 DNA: TGTGCCACCAGCAGATTATATGGCTACACCTTC

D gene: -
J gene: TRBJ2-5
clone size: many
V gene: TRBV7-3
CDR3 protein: CASSRAHPETQYF
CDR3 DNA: TGTGCCAGCAGTCGGGCACACCCAGAGACCCAGTACTTC

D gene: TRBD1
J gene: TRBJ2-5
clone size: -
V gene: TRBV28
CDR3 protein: CASSLIGQGRETQYF
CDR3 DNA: TGTGCCAGCAGTCTTATAGGACAGGGACGGGAGACCCAGTACTTC

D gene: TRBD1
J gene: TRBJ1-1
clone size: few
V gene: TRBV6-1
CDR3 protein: CASSPEAGGANTEAFF
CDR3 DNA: TGTGCCAGCAGCCCGGAAGCAGGGGGCGCGAACACTGAAGCTTTCTTT

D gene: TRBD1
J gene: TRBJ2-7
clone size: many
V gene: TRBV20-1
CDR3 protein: CSARATGASYEQYF
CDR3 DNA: TGCAGTGCTAGGGCGACAGGGGCTTCCTACGAGCAGTACTTC

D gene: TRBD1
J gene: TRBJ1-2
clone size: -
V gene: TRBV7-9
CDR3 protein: CASTNADRAGYGYTF
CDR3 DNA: TGTGCCAGCACGAACGCGGACAGGGCGGGCTATGGCTACACCTTC

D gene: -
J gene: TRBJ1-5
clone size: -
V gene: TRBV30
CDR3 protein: CAWEVGGNQPQHF
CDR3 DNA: TGTGCCTGGGAGGTCGGAGGCAATCAGCCCCAGCATTTT

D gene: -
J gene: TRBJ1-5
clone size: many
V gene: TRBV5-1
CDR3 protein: CASSLGDRNQPQHF
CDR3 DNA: TGTGCCAGCAGCTTAGGGGATCGCAATCAGCCCCAGCATTTT

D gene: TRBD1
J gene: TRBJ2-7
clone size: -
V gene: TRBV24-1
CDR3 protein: CAPRHRGTCGSYEQYF
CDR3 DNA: TGTGCCCCCAGACACAGGGGGACTTGCGGGTCCTACGAGCAGTACTTC

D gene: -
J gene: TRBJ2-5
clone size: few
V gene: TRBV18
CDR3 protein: CASSPSGWETQYF
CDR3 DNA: TGTGCCAGCTCACCGTCAGGGTGGGAGACCCAGTACTTC

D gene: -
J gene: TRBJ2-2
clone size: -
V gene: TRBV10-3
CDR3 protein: CAISEKVDSFTGELFF
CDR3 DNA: TGTGCCATCAGTGAGAAAGTGGACAGTTTCACCGGGGAGCTGTTTTTT

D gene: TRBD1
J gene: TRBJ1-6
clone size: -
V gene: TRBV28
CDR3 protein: CASKGTGGSPLHF
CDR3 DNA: TGTGCCAGCAAGGGGACAGGGGGTTCACCCCTCCACTTT

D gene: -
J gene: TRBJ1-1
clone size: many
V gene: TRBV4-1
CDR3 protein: CASSQVRGYEAFF
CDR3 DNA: TGCGCCAGCAGCCAAGTCCGAGGGTATGAAGCTTTCTTT

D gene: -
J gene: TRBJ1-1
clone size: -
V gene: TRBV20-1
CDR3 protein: CSANGQTNTEAFF
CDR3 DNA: TGCAGTGCTAACGGACAGACCAACACTGAAGCTTTCTTT

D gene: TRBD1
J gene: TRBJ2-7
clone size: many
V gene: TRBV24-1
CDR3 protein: CATSNTGTGLSEQYF
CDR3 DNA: TGTGCCACCAGTAATACCGGGACAGGTCTTAGCGAGCAGTACTTC

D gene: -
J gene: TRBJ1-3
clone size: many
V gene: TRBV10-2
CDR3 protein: CASSDTGPTGNTIYF
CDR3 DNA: TGCGCCAGCAGTGATACAGGGCCCACTGGAAACACCATATATTTT

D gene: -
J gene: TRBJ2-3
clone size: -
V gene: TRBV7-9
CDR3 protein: CASSSGLLSTDTQYF
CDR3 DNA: TGTGCCAGCAGCTCGGGACTCCTTAGCACAGATACGCAGTATTTT

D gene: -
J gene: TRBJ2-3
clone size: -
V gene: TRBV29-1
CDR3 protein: CSGDGSSTDTQYF
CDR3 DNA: TGCAGCGGGGACGGATCTAGCACAGATACGCAGTATTTT

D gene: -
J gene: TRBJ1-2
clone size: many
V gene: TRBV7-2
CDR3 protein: CASSGEGGGHYGYTF
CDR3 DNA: TGTGCCAGCAGCGGAGAGGGGGGAGGGCACTATGGCTACACCTTC

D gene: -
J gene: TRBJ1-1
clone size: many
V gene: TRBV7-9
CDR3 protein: CASSLAGTAFF
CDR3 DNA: TGTGCCAGCAGCCTCGCAGGGACCGCTTTCTTT

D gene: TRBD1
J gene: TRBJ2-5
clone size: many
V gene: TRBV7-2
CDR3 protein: CASSLGTGRETQYF
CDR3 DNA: TGTGCCAGCAGCTTAGGGACAGGGAGAGAGACCCAGTACTTC

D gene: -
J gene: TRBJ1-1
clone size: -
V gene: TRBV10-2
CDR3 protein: CASSEYGGVNTEAFF
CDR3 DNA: TGCGCCAGCAGTGAATATGGGGGGGTGAACACTGAAGCTTTCTTT

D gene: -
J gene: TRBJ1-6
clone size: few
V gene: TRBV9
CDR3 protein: CASSVSSDSFDSPLHF
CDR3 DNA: TGTGCCAGCAGCGTAAGTTCGGACAGTTTCGATTCACCCCTCCACTTT

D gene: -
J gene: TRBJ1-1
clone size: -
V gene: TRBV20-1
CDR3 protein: CSARGTVGNTEAFF
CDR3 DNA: TGCAGTGCTAGAGGGACGGTTGGGAATACTGAAGCTTTCTTT

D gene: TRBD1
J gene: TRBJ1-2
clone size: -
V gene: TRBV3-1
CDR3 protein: CASSQGQGARYGYTF
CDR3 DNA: TGTGCCAGCAGCCAAGGACAGGGCGCAAGATATGGCTACACCTTC

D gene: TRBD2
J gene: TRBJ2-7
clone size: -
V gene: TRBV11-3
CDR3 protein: CASSPRTSGGYVYEQYF
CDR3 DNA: TGTGCCAGCAGCCCTCGGACTAGCGGGGGGTATGTCTACGAGCAGTACTTC

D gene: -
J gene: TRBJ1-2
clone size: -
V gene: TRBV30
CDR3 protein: CAWSGELGNGYTF
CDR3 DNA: TGTGCCTGGAGTGGGGAACTGGGGAATGGCTACACCTTC

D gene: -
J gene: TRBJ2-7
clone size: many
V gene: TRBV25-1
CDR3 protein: CASSEYLQGMEQYF
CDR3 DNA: TGTGCCAGCAGTGAATATTTGCAGGGAATGGAGCAGTACTTC

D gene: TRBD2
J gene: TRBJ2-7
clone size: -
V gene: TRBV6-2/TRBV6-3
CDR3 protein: CASIGAGGSSYEQYF
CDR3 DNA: TGTGCCAGCATTGGAGCGGGGGGGAGCTCCTACGAGCAGTACTTC

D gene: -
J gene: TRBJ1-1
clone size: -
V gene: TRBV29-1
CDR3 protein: CASSNPGANTEAFF
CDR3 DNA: TGTGCCAGCAGCAATCCAGGGGCGAACACTGAAGCTTTCTTT

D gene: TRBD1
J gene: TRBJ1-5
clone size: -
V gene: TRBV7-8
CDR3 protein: CASKQGGGNQPQHF
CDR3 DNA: TGTGCCAGCAAACAGGGGGGGGGCAATCAGCCCCAGCATTTT

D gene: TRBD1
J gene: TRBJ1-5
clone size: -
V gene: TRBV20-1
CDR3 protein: CSASVSQGVNQPQHF
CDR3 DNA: TGCAGTGCTAGCGTATCACAGGGGGTCAATCAGCCCCAGCATTTT

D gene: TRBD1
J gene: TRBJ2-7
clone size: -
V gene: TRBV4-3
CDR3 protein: CAGSHGDRSHYEQYF
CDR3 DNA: TGCGCCGGCAGCCACGGGGACAGGTCCCACTACGAGCAGTACTTC

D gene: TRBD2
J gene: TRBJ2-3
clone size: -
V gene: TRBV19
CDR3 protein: CASSHGLAGGLTDTQYF
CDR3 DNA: TGTGCCAGTAGCCATGGACTAGCGGGGGGCCTCACAGATACGCAGTATTTT

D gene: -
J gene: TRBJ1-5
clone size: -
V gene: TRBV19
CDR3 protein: CASGIEGPIPDQPQHF
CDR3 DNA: TGTGCCAGTGGTATAGAGGGCCCCATTCCGGATCAGCCCCAGCATTTT

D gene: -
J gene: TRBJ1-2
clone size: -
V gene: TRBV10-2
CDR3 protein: CASSGTRGDGYTF
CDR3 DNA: TGCGCCAGCAGTGGAACCCGAGGGGATGGCTACACCTTC

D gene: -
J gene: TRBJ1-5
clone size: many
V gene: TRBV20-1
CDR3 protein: CSAEAGQPQHF
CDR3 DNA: TGCAGTGCGGAGGCGGGTCAGCCCCAGCATTTT

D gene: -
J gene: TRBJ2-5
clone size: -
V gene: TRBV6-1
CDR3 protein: CASERQDGTQETQYF
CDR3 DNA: TGTGCCAGCGAGAGACAGGACGGGACACAAGAGACCCAGTACTTC

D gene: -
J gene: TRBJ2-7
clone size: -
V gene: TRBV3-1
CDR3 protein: CASSLGPSEEKFF
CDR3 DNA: TGTGCCAGCAGCTTGGGGCCTAGCGAGGAGAAGTTCTTC

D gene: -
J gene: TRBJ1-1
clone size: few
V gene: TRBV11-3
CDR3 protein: CASSLFFPLEAFF
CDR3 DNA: TGTGCCAGCAGCTTATTCTTCCCTCTCGAAGCTTTCTTT